The TCR beta chain under discussion was sequenced for a study of T-cell memory formation after mild COVID-19. Study-wide findings and caveats: Nothing confirmed that second-wave clones peaking on day 37 were specific for SARS-CoV-2. Within pre-infection memory, some responding clones were found, suggesting cross-reactive memory joined.

TCRdb analysed the 5' RACE reads with MiXCR anew, one entry per CDR3 protein. The profile shows over 450,000 distinct CDR3 sequences, about a fifth of them singletons. This clonotype occurred a few times. Its antigen remains unidentified. The sequencing sample was made of PBMCs or a T cell subset sorted from them (not recorded which). This sequence was found in an adult woman who had mild COVID-19 (a few samples of this study predate the infection). Cell type and time point are not known.

The CDR3 is CASSFRRGRDTEAFF. The CDR3 DNA sequence: TGTGCCAGCAGCTTCAGGAGGGGGCGCGACACTGAAGCTTTCTTT. The chain uses TRBV7-9 and TRBJ1-1; 7 bases line up with TRBD1. The length of the CDR3 is 15 residues. V was pared by 3 bases and J by 3 bases, with 7 bases of the junction left unmatched. Germline V gene sequence: CDR1 SEHNR, CDR2 FQNEAQ (reference sequence). The whole variable domain, remainder taken from reference TRBV7-9 and TRBJ1-1, is DTGVSQNPRHKITKRGQNVTFRCDPISEHNRLYWYRQTLGQGPEFLTYFQNEAQLEKSRLLSDRFSAERPKGSFSTLEIQRTEQGDSAMYLCASSFRRGRDTEAFFGQGTRLTVV.